This entry lists 27 T cell receptor beta chains sequenced from one sample in a study of cytomegalovirus exposure and HLA in healthy donors (dated by TCRdb to the late 2010s). Libraries were built with the immunoSEQ multiplex PCR assay. A mixture of 60 forward primers for TCR Vbeta segments and 13 reverse primers for TCR Jbeta segments was used in the multiplex PCR. Held by TCRdb, this immuneACCESS table contains in-frame sequences only and omits some clones. Under half of the omission traces to an unresolved V gene where checked; the cause of the rest is unknown. A total of 100,000 to 120,000 clones appear in this sample, roughly three quarters of them only once. The ten most abundant clones make up about 3.5% of the sample. The sequenced sample consisted of PBMCs. The receptors were sampled from a man aged 25-40 years in good health and CMV-seronegative.

There are a few counts of this clone. The chain recombines TRBV21-1 with TRBJ2-1; TRBD2 reflects the table's D call only, with no check against the DNA. TRBV21-1 corresponds to a pseudogene. The CDR3 loop spans 18 amino acids. Here the CDR3 reads CASSKGRSSGSKLVEQFF. The CDR3 DNA sequence: TGTGCCAGCAGCAAAGGACGGTCTAGCGGGAGTAAGTTGGTTGAGCAGTTCTTC.

The chain has TRBV5-4 and TRBJ2-6; D gene ambiguous. Germline CDR1 is SGHNT and CDR2 is YYREEE (reference sequence). The V and J ends lost 2 bases and 0 bases respectively, with 9 bases between them. CDR3 length: 16 residues. The CDR3, as DNA: TGTGCCAGCAGCTTTGGCGGAGTCTCTGGGGCCAACGTCCTGACTTTC. Protein product: CASSFGGVSGANVLTF. The full variable domain, completed using reference TRBV5-4 and TRBJ2-6, is ETGVTQSPTHLIKTRGQQVTLRCSSQSGHNTVSWYQQALGQGPQFIFQYYREEENGRGNFPPRFSGLQFPNYSSELNVNALELDDSALYLCASSFGGVSGANVLTFGAGSRLTVL.

Note on this clone: A read error may produce the germline difference seen at one junction end. This chain links TRBV7-9 with TRBJ2-1; TRBD2 agrees at 7 bases. The germline V gene has CDR1 SEHNR and CDR2 FQNEAQ (reference sequence). This CDR3 is built from 16 residues. CDR3 in DNA: TGTGCCGGCAGCCACACTAGCGAAGTGGCCTACAATGAGCAGTTCTTC. Amino acid sequence: CAGSHTSEVAYNEQFF.

V is TRBV6-4 and J is TRBJ1-2, with D perhaps matching TRBD1 (5 bases). Between the trimmed V and J ends, which lost 0 bases and 6 bases, there was a span of 14 bases. There are 15 residues in the CDR3. Germline V gene lookup returns CDR1 MRHNA and CDR2 SNTAGT. DNA for the CDR3: TGTGCCAGCAGTGACTCACAGGAGTCGAACGATGGCTACACCTTC. Protein product: CASSDSQESNDGYTF.

This chain connects TRBV14 to TRBJ1-1; D is perhaps TRBD1 (6 bases). Germline-derived CDR1 and CDR2 are SGHDN and FVKESK. The ends were cut back, 1 base at V and 5 bases at J, with 14 bases in the middle. This CDR3 has 15 residues. CDR3 nucleotide sequence: TGTGCCAGCAGCCAAGGCGCGACAGGCTGGACTGAAGCTTTCTTT. It specifies CASSQGATGWTEAFF. The variable domain in full, with the rest retrieved from reference TRBV14 and TRBJ1-1, is EAGVTQFPSHSVIEKGQTVTLRCDPISGHDNLYWYRRVMGKEIKFLLHFVKESKQDESGMPNNRFLAERTGGTYSTLKVQPAELEDSGVYFCASSQGATGWTEAFFGQGTRLTVV.

This clone was recorded once. The chain carries TRBV6-6 and TRBJ2-7, with a weak D call TRBD1 (6 bases). Germline V lookup: CDR1 MNHNY, CDR2 SVGAGI (reference sequence). With 10 bases removed from V and 3 bases from J, the gap between germline ends came to 16 bases. CDR3 length: 13 residues. The CDR3 DNA reads as TGTGCCACCTCCGGGACATTCATCTACGAGCAGTACTTC. Its translation is CATSGTFIYEQYF.

In DNA, the CDR3 is TGTGCCAGCAGCTTTACCGCAGGGAATGAAAAACTGTTTTTT. It encodes CASSFTAGNEKLFF. This chain connects TRBV7-9 to TRBJ1-4, with D possibly being TRBD1 (5 bases). The CDR3 is 14 residues long. Looked up from germline, CDR1 is SEHNR and CDR2 is FQNEAQ (reference sequence). V lost 3 bases and J lost 5, with 10 bases in between.

This clone was seen more than once but under ten times. The CDR3 DNA is TGTGCCAGTACCGGGACAGGGATCTTAGGGAACATTCAGTACTTC. This translates into CASTGTGILGNIQYF. This chain links TRBV19 with TRBJ2-4; 9 bases are a match to TRBD1. The germline gives CDR1 LNHDA, CDR2 SQIVND (reference sequence). The CDR3 runs to 15 residues. Trimming at V came to 7 bases and at J to 7 bases, leaving 11 bases not matched to a gene.

The chain has TRBV4-3 and TRBJ2-1; 10 bases map to TRBD2. The V gene end was trimmed by 3 bases and the J gene end by 5 bases; junction bases not matched to a gene: 7. This CDR3 is 16 amino acids long. Germline-derived CDR1 and CDR2 are LGHNA and YSLEER. The CDR3 spells CASSHGPLAGNNEQFF. CDR3 coding DNA: TGCGCCAGCAGCCATGGACCACTAGCGGGAAACAATGAGCAGTTCTTC.

The chain joins TRBV19 to TRBJ2-3; 12 bases align to TRBD2. The V segment lost 1 base and the J segment 5 bases; nucleotides outside the gene matches: 16. Germline CDR1 LNHDA, CDR2 SQIVND (reference sequence). The CDR3 is made up of 20 amino acids. The CDR3 spells CASSIVATSGRPTNLDTQYF. The CDR3 DNA reads TGTGCCAGTAGTATAGTCGCAACTAGCGGGAGGCCAACAAATCTAGATACGCAGTATTTT.

In this sample, this clone turned up a few times. The chain uses TRBV5-6 and TRBJ2-7, with 7 nucleotides matching TRBD1. Germline V gene lookup returns CDR1 SGHDT and CDR2 YYEEEE. V shed 5 bases and J 2 bases; nucleotides not matched to a gene: 4. The CDR3 totals 13 residues. The DNA for the CDR3 is TGTGCCAGCAGGAGACAGGGAGCCTACGAGCAGTACTTC. This sequence encodes CASRRQGAYEQYF.

The chain combines TRBV27 with TRBJ2-5; a possible D gene is TRBD2 (6 bases). Germline V gene lookup returns CDR1 MNHEY and CDR2 SMNVEV (reference sequence). Trimming stripped 2 bases from V and 5 bases from J, with 12 bases between. The CDR3 consists of 14 residues. The CDR3 region has the DNA TGTGCCAGCAGTTTAGGGGGACTCACCGAGACCCAGTACTTC. Its protein is CASSLGGLTETQYF.

This chain uses TRBV5-6 with TRBJ2-2; D possibly corresponds to TRBD1 (6 bases). CDR1 is SGHDT, CDR2 YYEEEE, per germline. CDR3 length: 16 amino acids. V was pared by 0 bases and J by 1 base, with 10 bases between. The CDR3: CASSLAAGVNTGELFF. DNA of the CDR3: TGTGCCAGCAGCTTGGCGGCAGGGGTGAACACCGGGGAGCTGTTTTTT.

The chain couples TRBV7-2 to TRBJ2-1; 11 bases line up with TRBD2. CDR1 and CDR2 (germline): SGHTA, FQGNSA. V gave up 3 bases and J gave up 4 bases; unmatched junction bases: 5. CDR3 length equals 16 residues. The CDR3 protein is CASSFQGLAVYNEQFF. CDR3 in DNA: TGTGCCAGCAGCTTCCAGGGACTAGCGGTATACAATGAGCAGTTCTTC.

The V call is TRBV9, the J call TRBJ2-2; 7 nucleotides align to TRBD2. V lost 4 bases, J lost 1 base, and 10 bases stayed unmatched. The CDR3 extends over 17 amino acids. Germline CDR1 reads SGDLS; CDR2 reads YYNGEE. CDR3 protein: CASSPSISSGNTGELFF. The CDR3 nucleotides read TGTGCCAGCAGCCCCTCGATCTCTAGCGGGAACACCGGGGAGCTGTTTTTT.

This chain connects TRBV27 to TRBJ2-3; D unresolved. This CDR3 spans 17 amino acids. With 5 bases removed from V and 2 bases from J, the gap between germline ends came to 20 bases. CDR1 MNHEY and CDR2 SMNVEV come from the germline V gene (reference sequence). This CDR3 reads CASSQRSSGLHTDTQYF. In DNA, the CDR3 is TGTGCCAGCAGTCAAAGATCATCGGGTCTCCACACAGATACGCAGTATTTT.

This clone came up a few times. The chain recombines TRBV5-1 with TRBJ2-1; TRBD2 matches 8 bases. The CDR3 length is 14 residues. After removal of 7 bases from V and 2 bases from J, the junction contained 5 bases not matched to a gene. From germline, CDR1 is SGHRS and CDR2 YFSETQ. As DNA, the CDR3 is TGCGCCAGCCCAGCGGGAGTAGCCTACAATGAGCAGTTCTTC. Translation gives CASPAGVAYNEQFF.

The V gene is TRBV9, the J gene TRBJ1-1; 12 nucleotides align to TRBD1. The CDR3 extends over 19 amino acids. Germline V gives CDR1 SGDLS, CDR2 YYNGEE. The V gene end was trimmed by 3 bases and the J gene end by 3 bases; junction bases not matched to a gene: 15. CDR3 sequence: CASSASYSGTGGLYTEAFF. The CDR3 nucleotides are TGTGCCAGCAGCGCTAGCTACTCCGGGACAGGGGGCCTCTACACTGAAGCTTTCTTT.

This clone has a handful of counts. The V gene is TRBV7-2, the J gene TRBJ2-1, with 7 nucleotides matching TRBD2. This CDR3 is built from 16 residues. In germline, CDR1 is SGHTA, CDR2 FQGNSA. Trimming took 7 bases from V and 6 from J; bases not matched to a gene: 15. As DNA, the CDR3 is TGTGCCAGCACCGAATCCTCGGGGGGTTTGGGCAATGAGCAGTTCTTC. It yields the protein CASTESSGGLGNEQFF.

The CDR3 reads CASSWDRRANQETQYF. CDR3 bases: TGCGCCAGCAGCTGGGACAGAAGGGCGAACCAAGAGACCCAGTACTTC. This chain joins TRBV5-1 and TRBJ2-5; 7 nucleotides line up with TRBD1. The CDR3 covers 16 residues. The germline V gene encodes CDR1 SGHRS and CDR2 YFSETQ. Trimming took 3 bases from V and 0 from J; bases not matched to a gene: 8.

This clone was counted only a few times. One end of the junction fails to match germline, which may point to a read error. The chain links TRBV10-3 to TRBJ1-3; D is unclear. The CDR3 spans 15 residues. Germline lookup yields CDR1 ENHRY and CDR2 SYGVKD. DNA of the CDR3: TGTGCCAGCAGTGAAGCGCCCTCCTCTGGAAACACCATATATTTT. Encoded protein: CASSEAPSSGNTIYF.

This clone was seen only a few times. The chain carries TRBV6-1 and TRBJ1-2; D remains ambiguous. Per germline, CDR1 MNHNS and CDR2 SASEGT. Deletions cut 6 bases from V and 0 bases from J, with 8 bases between. This CDR3 spans 13 amino acids. The CDR3 sequence: CASRVTSNYGYTF. Here the CDR3 DNA reads TGTGCCAGCAGGGTAACATCTAACTATGGCTACACCTTC.

The chain uses TRBV7-9 and TRBJ1-6, with 10 bases identical to TRBD1. Germline CDR1 is SEHNR and CDR2 is FQNEAQ (reference sequence). The V and J ends lost 3 bases and 7 bases, in that order; junction bases with no gene match: 9. The CDR3 runs 17 residues. The CDR3, as DNA: TGTGCCAGCAGCTTGAGGGACAGGGGAGGTCGGAATTCACCCCTCCACTTT. It yields the protein CASSLRDRGGRNSPLHF.

The V and J genes are TRBV7-6 and TRBJ2-1, with 8 bases that match TRBD2. Germline CDR1 reads SGHVS; CDR2 reads FNYEAQ. CDR3 length: 15 amino acids. Trimming cost V 1 base and J 5 bases; bases outside gene matches: 4. The CDR3 here is CASSLGSGTNNEQFF. CDR3 in DNA: TGTGCCAGCAGCTTAGGTAGCGGGACGAACAATGAGCAGTTCTTC.

This chain links TRBV28 with TRBJ1-4; D is ambiguous. The ends were cut back, 6 bases at V and 5 bases at J, with 13 bases in the middle. In germline, CDR1 is MDHEN, CDR2 SYDVKM. The length of the CDR3 is 14 residues. The DNA of the CDR3 is TGTGCCAGCAGCCCGCCGGGTGTAAATGAAAAACTGTTTTTT. Translated: CASSPPGVNEKLFF. The whole variable domain, remainder taken from reference TRBV28 and TRBJ1-4, is DVKVTQSSRYLVKRTGEKVFLECVQDMDHENMFWYRQDPGLGLRLIYFSYDVKMKEKGDIPEGYSVSREKKERFSLILESASTNQTSMYLCASSPPGVNEKLFFGSGTQLSVL.

This clone appeared a single time. The genes are TRBV10-3 and TRBJ2-4; D might be TRBD2 (6 bases). Trimming stripped 2 bases from V and 1 base from J, with 9 bases between. Germline V gene sequence: CDR1 ENHRY, CDR2 SYGVKD. The length of the CDR3 is 15 residues. The CDR3 here is CAISERESAKNIQYF. CDR3 nucleotides: TGTGCCATCAGTGAGCGGGAGTCGGCCAAAAACATTCAGTACTTC.

This chain links TRBV13 with TRBJ2-3, with 10 bases aligning to TRBD2. Losses at the gene ends were 6 bases for V and 2 bases for J; bases not matched to a gene: 8. Looked up from germline, CDR1 is PRHDT and CDR2 is FYEKMQ (reference sequence). The length of the CDR3 is 16 residues. The CDR3 loop is CASRLRLAGNTDTQYF. Written as DNA, the CDR3 is TGTGCCAGCAGACTTAGACTAGCGGGTAACACAGATACGCAGTATTTT.